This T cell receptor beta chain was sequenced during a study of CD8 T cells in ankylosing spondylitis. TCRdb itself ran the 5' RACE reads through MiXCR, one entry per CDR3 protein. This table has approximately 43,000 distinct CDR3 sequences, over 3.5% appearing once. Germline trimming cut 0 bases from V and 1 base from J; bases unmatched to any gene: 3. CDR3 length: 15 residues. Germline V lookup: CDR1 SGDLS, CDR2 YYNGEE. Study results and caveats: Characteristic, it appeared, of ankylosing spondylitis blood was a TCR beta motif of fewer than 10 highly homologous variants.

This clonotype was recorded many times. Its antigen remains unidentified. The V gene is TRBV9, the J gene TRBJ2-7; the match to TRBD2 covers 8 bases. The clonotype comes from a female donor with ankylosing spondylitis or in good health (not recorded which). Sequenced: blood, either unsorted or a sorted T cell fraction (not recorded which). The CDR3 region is CASSVGASGSYEQYF. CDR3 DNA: TGTGCCAGCAGCGTAGGGGCTAGCGGGTCCTACGAGCAGTACTTC.